This is a list of T cell receptor beta chains from one sample in a study of blood T cell repertoires in COVID-19. Using immunoSEQ multiplex PCR, the repertoire was profiled, and TCRdb retains in-frame clones only, with some absent. In the table there are tens of thousands of clones, approximately 85% of which are singletons. Material for sequencing was peripheral blood. The receptors were gathered from a human donor in a cohort sampled during active COVID-19. CDR3s include the opening cysteine and the closing phenylalanine or tryptophan. D genes are given only for firm matches. Clone sizes are given selectively: once, few, many, or a class where the clone is expanded.

d_gene: -
j_gene: TRBJ2-7
v_gene: TRBV28
abundance: -
CDR3aa: CASSLSGSQTRYEQYF
CDR3nt: TGTGCCAGCAGTTTATCCGGGAGCCAAACACGGTACGAGCAGTACTTC

d_gene: -
j_gene: TRBJ2-1
v_gene: TRBV5-4
abundance: -
CDR3aa: CASSLPQSYNEQFF
CDR3nt: TGTGCCAGCAGCTTACCCCAGTCCTACAATGAGCAGTTCTTC

d_gene: -
j_gene: TRBJ2-7
v_gene: TRBV27
abundance: -
CDR3aa: CASSLVPSYEQYF
CDR3nt: TGTGCCAGCAGTTTAGTCCCATCCTACGAGCAGTACTTC

d_gene: -
j_gene: TRBJ2-3
v_gene: TRBV28
abundance: -
CDR3aa: CASSTASFLTDTQYF
CDR3nt: TGTGCCAGCAGTACAGCTAGCTTCCTCACAGATACGCAGTATTTT

d_gene: TRBD2
j_gene: TRBJ2-3
v_gene: TRBV10-3
abundance: -
CDR3aa: CAIRIGTSGRADTQYF
CDR3nt: TGTGCCATCAGGATCGGGACTAGCGGGAGGGCAGATACGCAGTATTTT

d_gene: -
j_gene: TRBJ2-5
v_gene: TRBV7-2
abundance: -
CDR3aa: CASSLVPLTGNGETQYF
CDR3nt: TGTGCCAGCAGCTTAGTCCCCCTGACAGGTAACGGGGAGACCCAGTACTTC

d_gene: -
j_gene: TRBJ1-5
v_gene: TRBV24-1
abundance: once
CDR3aa: CATSDAGVMSNQPQHF
CDR3nt: TGTGCCACCAGTGATGCAGGGGTGATGAGCAATCAGCCCCAGCATTTT

d_gene: -
j_gene: TRBJ1-1
v_gene: TRBV11-3
abundance: -
CDR3aa: CASSLVSAEAFF
CDR3nt: TGTGCCAGCAGCTTAGTTTCAGCTGAAGCTTTCTTT

d_gene: -
j_gene: TRBJ2-5
v_gene: TRBV5-1
abundance: -
CDR3aa: CASSPFPSRRETQYF
CDR3nt: TGCGCCAGCAGCCCGTTCCCCTCTAGAAGGGAGACCCAGTACTTC

d_gene: TRBD1
j_gene: TRBJ2-3
v_gene: TRBV19
abundance: -
CDR3aa: CASSTMDRGFTDTQYF
CDR3nt: TGTGCCAGTAGCACAATGGACAGGGGGTTCACAGATACGCAGTATTTT

d_gene: -
j_gene: TRBJ2-7
v_gene: TRBV7-7
abundance: -
CDR3aa: CASSPHSGPGNYEQYF
CDR3nt: TGTGCCAGCAGCCCTCACAGTGGCCCAGGGAACTACGAGCAGTACTTC

d_gene: TRBD2
j_gene: TRBJ2-7
v_gene: TRBV6-4
abundance: -
CDR3aa: CASRGLQGLAGFLASYEQYF
CDR3nt: TGTGCCAGCAGGGGATTACAGGGACTAGCGGGATTCCTAGCCTCCTACGAGCAGTACTTC

d_gene: -
j_gene: TRBJ2-7
v_gene: TRBV12-3/TRBV12-4
abundance: -
CDR3aa: CASSLDREQYF
CDR3nt: TGTGCCAGCAGCCTTGACAGAGAGCAGTACTTC

d_gene: -
j_gene: TRBJ1-5
v_gene: TRBV7-2
abundance: -
CDR3aa: CASSRDSNQPQHF
CDR3nt: TGTGCCAGCAGTCGGGATAGCAATCAGCCCCAGCATTTT

d_gene: TRBD1
j_gene: TRBJ1-2
v_gene: TRBV28
abundance: -
CDR3aa: CASSLFKGQVYGYTF
CDR3nt: TGTGCCAGCAGTTTATTTAAAGGACAGGTCTATGGCTACACCTTC

d_gene: TRBD1
j_gene: TRBJ1-4
v_gene: TRBV28
abundance: -
CDR3aa: CASSLGGQETREKLFF
CDR3nt: TGTGCCAGCAGTTTGGGGGGACAGGAGACTAGAGAAAAACTGTTTTTT

d_gene: -
j_gene: TRBJ2-1
v_gene: TRBV21-1
abundance: -
CDR3aa: CASIILGGYNEQFF
CDR3nt: TGTGCCAGCATCATTCTAGGCGGTTACAATGAGCAGTTCTTC

d_gene: -
j_gene: TRBJ1-4
v_gene: TRBV2
abundance: once
CDR3aa: CASSGQTPANEKLFF
CDR3nt: TGTGCCAGCAGTGGGCAGACACCGGCCAATGAAAAACTGTTTTTT

d_gene: -
j_gene: TRBJ1-1
v_gene: TRBV7-8
abundance: -
CDR3aa: CASSLASQMNTEAFF
CDR3nt: TGTGCCAGCAGCTTAGCGTCGCAGATGAACACTGAAGCTTTCTTT

d_gene: -
j_gene: TRBJ1-5
v_gene: TRBV6-5
abundance: few
CDR3aa: CASTAGGNQPQHF
CDR3nt: TGTGCCAGCACGGCAGGGGGCAATCAGCCCCAGCATTTT

d_gene: -
j_gene: TRBJ1-6
v_gene: TRBV19
abundance: -
CDR3aa: CASSTKGWNSPLHF
CDR3nt: TGTGCCAGTAGTACCAAGGGGTGGAATTCACCCCTCCACTTT

d_gene: -
j_gene: TRBJ1-4
v_gene: TRBV6-5
abundance: -
CDR3aa: CAASYGGPTNEKLFF
CDR3nt: TGTGCCGCGAGTTATGGCGGGCCAACTAATGAAAAACTGTTTTTT

d_gene: TRBD2
j_gene: TRBJ2-2
v_gene: TRBV5-1
abundance: -
CDR3aa: CASSLSPAGGPNGELFF
CDR3nt: TGCGCCAGCAGCCTCAGTCCAGCGGGAGGGCCGAACGGGGAGCTGTTTTTT

d_gene: -
j_gene: TRBJ1-4
v_gene: TRBV4-1
abundance: -
CDR3aa: CASRPLTRNEKLFF
CDR3nt: TGCGCCAGCAGACCACTCACCCGGAATGAAAAACTGTTTTTT

d_gene: TRBD1
j_gene: TRBJ1-4
v_gene: TRBV6-1
abundance: few
CDR3aa: CASSEALQRGLGEKLFF
CDR3nt: TGTGCCAGCAGTGAAGCGCTTCAGAGGGGGCTGGGTGAAAAACTGTTTTTT

d_gene: TRBD2
j_gene: TRBJ2-7
v_gene: TRBV7-9
abundance: -
CDR3aa: CASSRVGLAGYEQYF
CDR3nt: TGTGCCAGCAGCCGAGTGGGACTAGCGGGTTACGAGCAGTACTTC

d_gene: -
j_gene: TRBJ2-5
v_gene: TRBV24-1
abundance: -
CDR3aa: CATSEAGFEETQYF
CDR3nt: TGTGCCACCAGTGAGGCGGGTTTCGAAGAGACCCAGTACTTC

d_gene: -
j_gene: TRBJ2-2
v_gene: TRBV11-2
abundance: few
CDR3aa: CASSQRAGQNTGELFF
CDR3nt: TGTGCCAGCAGCCAAAGGGCGGGCCAGAACACCGGGGAGCTGTTTTTT

d_gene: TRBD1
j_gene: TRBJ2-2
v_gene: TRBV2
abundance: -
CDR3aa: CASSEVGTGGAGELFF
CDR3nt: TGTGCCAGCAGTGAAGTTGGGACAGGGGGTGCCGGGGAGCTGTTTTTT